The 10 T cell receptor beta chains in this list originate from one sample, sequenced in a study of control samples from healthy donors and cancer patients. Assay used: immunoSEQ multiplex PCR; TCRdb lists only in-frame clones, some missing. The sample has under 150,000 clones; roughly nine tenths are singletons. The material sequenced was PBMCs. The source of these receptors is a woman in her 50s with colorectal cancer.

This chain uses TRBV28 with TRBJ2-7; possibly TRBD1 for D (5 bases). The CDR3 totals 16 residues. Germline assignment: CDR1 MDHEN and CDR2 SYDVKM. Trimming shortened V by 3 bases and J by 4 bases, and 19 bases separated the two germline ends. This CDR3 reads CASSLGPGRAEYEQYF. The CDR3 region has the DNA TGTGCCAGCAGTTTGGGGCCTGGCCGGGCTGAGTACGAGCAGTACTTC.

V and J are TRBV5-1 and TRBJ2-5; TRBD2 matches 9 bases. This CDR3 contains 16 residues. The ends lost 4 bases at V and 1 base at J; junction bases unmatched: 8. Germline CDR1 is SGHRS and CDR2 is YFSETQ. The CDR3, as DNA: TGCGCCAGCAGCATCCGCGGGGGGGCAAGCCAAGAGACCCAGTACTTC. Protein: CASSIRGGASQETQYF.

The V call is TRBV7-9, the J call TRBJ1-2, with unresolved D. CDR3 length: 12 amino acids. Per germline, CDR1 SEHNR and CDR2 FQNEAQ (reference sequence). V lost 4 bases and J 3 bases, leaving 6 bases between the germline ends. The CDR3 loop is CASSSGDYGYTF. As DNA, the CDR3 is TGTGCCAGCAGCTCCGGAGACTATGGCTACACCTTC.

The CDR3 DNA reads as TGTGCCAGCATTCCCCGGGGGGAGGGTTTCACGCAGTATTTT. It yields the protein CASIPRGEGFTQYF. This chain joins TRBV25-1 and TRBJ2-3; 7 bases map to TRBD2. This CDR3 spans 14 amino acids. Germline V lookup: CDR1 MGHDK, CDR2 SYGVNS. Trimming cost V 7 bases and J 9 bases; bases outside gene matches: 13.

This chain links TRBV2 with TRBJ1-2, with a tentative D call TRBD1 (6 bases). The germline V gene encodes CDR1 SNHLY and CDR2 FYNNEI. V gave up 4 bases and J gave up 0 bases, with 18 bases separating them. The CDR3 is 17 residues long. Here the CDR3 DNA reads TGTGCCAGCAGTGCAACAGGGCTCTTCCTAACTAACTATGGCTACACCTTC. Translation: CASSATGLFLTNYGYTF.

The chain combines TRBV7-3 with TRBJ1-1; D ambiguous. V lost 0 bases and J 3 bases, leaving 5 bases between the germline ends. CDR1 and CDR2 from the germline V gene are SGHTA and FQGTGA. The CDR3 has 13 residues. CDR3 amino acids: CASSLTSYTEAFF. DNA for the CDR3: TGTGCCAGCAGCTTAACATCGTACACTGAAGCTTTCTTT.

This clone was observed a single time. V and J are TRBV27 and TRBJ1-4; 8 bases match TRBD1. Germline V gene sequence: CDR1 MNHEY, CDR2 SMNVEV (reference sequence). V was pared by 6 bases and J by 6 bases, with 3 bases of the junction left unmatched. The CDR3 contains 13 residues. The CDR3, as DNA: TGTGCCAGCAGGACAGGGGTCGATGAAAAACTGTTTTTT. Translating gives CASRTGVDEKLFF.

V usage is TRBV6-6 and J usage is TRBJ2-2, with 13 bases lining up with TRBD2. Germline values: CDR1 MNHNY, CDR2 SVGAGI (reference sequence). The CDR3 has 16 amino acids. The V segment lost 8 bases and the J segment 1 base; nucleotides outside the gene matches: 4. This CDR3 reads CASRLAGGLNTGELFF. The DNA for the CDR3 is TGTGCCAGCCGACTAGCGGGGGGATTGAACACCGGGGAGCTGTTTTTT.

This chain uses TRBV19 with TRBJ1-6; the match to TRBD1 covers 8 bases. Unmatched junction bases numbered 13, after V lost 8 bases and J lost 10 bases. CDR3 length equals 15 residues. Germline CDR1 is LNHDA and CDR2 is SQIVND (reference sequence). Written as DNA, the CDR3 is TGTGCCAGTGTATGGGACAGGTCAAAATGGTCACCCCTCCACTTT. Its protein is CASVWDRSKWSPLHF.

The rearrangement uses TRBV4-2 and TRBJ2-1; 11 positions match TRBD2. There are 19 residues in the CDR3. Germline V gene sequence: CDR1 LGHNA, CDR2 YNFKEQ. V was clipped by 1 base and J by 2 bases; unmatched bases: 10. For the CDR3, the DNA is TGTGCCAGCAGCCAAGTTTGGCTAGCGGGGGGAATAACCTACAATGAGCAGTTCTTC. Residues: CASSQVWLAGGITYNEQFF.